One and the same sample provided the 20 T cell receptor beta chains below, sequenced in a study of control samples from healthy donors and cancer patients. Assay used: immunoSEQ multiplex PCR; TCRdb lists only in-frame clones, some missing. The data contain roughly 52,000 clones, roughly 95% of them singletons. Sequenced: blood. These receptors all come from a man under 40 in good health.

The rearrangement links TRBV7-2 to TRBJ2-7; D not certain. CDR3 length: 12 residues. V was trimmed by 1 base and J by 9 bases, leaving 10 bases between them. CDR1 SGHTA and CDR2 FQGNSA come from the germline V gene. The DNA of the CDR3 is TGTGCCAGCAGCTTAGAAGCCTTATGGCAGTACTTC. Protein product: CASSLEALWQYF.

The chain uses TRBV5-4 and TRBJ2-2, with TRBD2 matching over 7 bases. CDR1 and CDR2 from the germline V gene are SGHNT and YYREEE (reference sequence). The CDR3 has 17 residues. With V trimmed by 4 bases and J by 6 bases, 15 bases remained unmatched. The CDR3 sequence is CASSLLAGGSPPGELFF. In DNA, the CDR3 is TGTGCCAGCAGCCTTCTGGCGGGCGGGAGCCCCCCCGGGGAGCTGTTTTTT.

This chain connects TRBV5-3 to TRBJ2-2; D may be TRBD2 (6 bases). TRBV5-3 is an ORF for which the function is uncertain. The V gene lost 4 bases and the J gene lost 1 base, with 17 bases spanning the gap. The CDR3 totals 17 residues. The CDR3 DNA sequence: TGTGCCAGAAGCCCGGGGCGCCACGGGGGGAACACCGGGGAGCTGTTTTTT. As protein: CARSPGRHGGNTGELFF.

About this clone itself: This CDR3 fails to terminate in the conserved phenylalanine or tryptophan, so it likely reflects a read error. No DNA is shown, since the ends of the CDR3 on it are uncertain; the CDR3 is the one TCRdb lists. V is TRBV6-1 and J is TRBJ2-3; the D call TRBD2 from the table was never checked on the DNA. Ends included, the CDR3 has 12 residues. Germline V CDR1 and CDR2: MNHNS, SASEGT. Here the CDR3 reads CASSEALQRERY.

Here the CDR3 reads CASSSRGAQGYQETQYF. CDR3 DNA sequence: TGTGCCAGTAGTAGTAGAGGAGCTCAAGGGTACCAAGAGACCCAGTACTTC. The V gene is TRBV19, the J gene TRBJ2-5; D is uncertain. The length of the CDR3 is 17 residues. Trimming shortened V by 4 bases and J by 0 bases, and 18 bases separated the two germline ends. Germline lookup yields CDR1 LNHDA and CDR2 SQIVND (reference sequence).

The gene calls are TRBV4-1 and TRBJ2-1; 11 nucleotides align to TRBD2. V shed 0 bases, J shed 7 bases, and the junction held 5 bases outside the gene matches. The germline CDR1 and CDR2 sequences are MGHRA and YSYEKL. The length of the CDR3 is 16 residues. The CDR3 bases are TGCGCCAGCAGCCAAGATGAGACTAGCGGGGCTAATGAGCAGTTCTTC. Encoded protein: CASSQDETSGANEQFF.

The V and J genes are TRBV6-2 or TRBV6-3 and TRBJ2-2; D not certain. V was shortened by 7 bases and J by 1 base, with 16 bases between the two germline ends. The CDR3 sequence is 16 residues long. CDR1 is MNHEY and CDR2 is SVGEGT in the germline V gene. CDR3 loop: CASIPWRRLNTGELFF. The DNA of the CDR3 is TGTGCCAGCATCCCGTGGAGACGGCTGAACACCGGGGAGCTGTTTTTT.

This clone has just one count. The chain links TRBV4-1 to TRBJ2-7, with D unresolved. Germline values: CDR1 MGHRA, CDR2 YSYEKL. The CDR3 totals 15 residues. Trimming removed 1 base from V and 2 bases from J, with 12 bases in between. The CDR3 region is CASSQVWTPAYEQYF. As DNA, the CDR3 is TGCGCCAGCAGCCAAGTCTGGACGCCCGCCTACGAGCAGTACTTC.

The table lists this clone with a count of one. The rearrangement uses TRBV5-4 and TRBJ1-2; maybe TRBD1 (5 bases). V was clipped by 2 bases and J by 4 bases, with 9 bases between them. CDR1 and CDR2 from the germline V gene are SGHNT and YYREEE (reference sequence). The CDR3 sequence is 13 residues long. The CDR3 DNA sequence: TGTGCCAGCAGCTTTTATGGGGGCTATGGCTACACCTTC. As protein: CASSFYGGYGYTF.

A few counts support this clone. The chain couples TRBV7-2 to TRBJ2-1; 7 bases line up with TRBD2. CDR3 length: 12 residues. V lost 5 bases and J lost 10; bases outside the gene matches: 5. In germline, CDR1 is SGHTA, CDR2 FQGNSA. CDR3 DNA: TGTGCCAGCAGCCCCGGGAGGAGGGAGCAGTTCTTC. This sequence encodes CASSPGRREQFF.

This clone was seen a handful of times. The rearrangement uses TRBV10-3 and TRBJ2-3, with D possibly being TRBD2 (6 bases). The V gene lost 6 bases and the J gene lost 1 base, with 11 bases spanning the gap. The length of the CDR3 is 14 residues. Germline CDR1 and CDR2: ENHRY and SYGVKD. This CDR3 reads CAISGTQGTDTQYF. CDR3 nucleotide sequence: TGTGCCATCAGCGGGACTCAGGGCACAGATACGCAGTATTTT.

V is TRBV2 and J is TRBJ2-7; D is tentatively TRBD1 or TRBD2 (6 bases each). Per the germline V gene, CDR1 is SNHLY and CDR2 is FYNNEI. The V and J ends lost 2 bases and 4 bases respectively, with 12 bases between them. This CDR3 is 14 amino acids long. CDR3 nucleotides: TGTGCCAGCAGTGAAATCCGGAGGGGGTACGAGCAGTACTTC. As protein: CASSEIRRGYEQYF. Full variable domain (rest looked up from reference TRBV2 and TRBJ2-7): EPEVTQTPSHQVTQMGQEVILRCVPISNHLYFYWYRQILGQKVEFLVSFYNNEISEKSEIFDDQFSVERPDGSNFTLKIRSTKLEDSAMYFCASSEIRRGYEQYFGPGTRLTVT.

This clone is a singleton in its sample. The rearrangement uses TRBV10-2 and TRBJ2-3; TRBD2 matches at 10 bases. The CDR3 extends over 15 amino acids. V was clipped by 6 bases and J by 4 bases; unmatched bases: 7. From germline, CDR1 is WSHSY and CDR2 SAAADI. The CDR3 loop reads CASSVAGGGADTQYF. CDR3 DNA sequence: TGCGCCAGCAGCGTAGCGGGAGGTGGTGCAGATACGCAGTATTTT.

The CDR3 DNA reads as TGTGCCAGCAGTTTGGCAGGTGGGGCCAACGTCCTGACTTTC. It encodes CASSLAGGANVLTF. This chain connects TRBV28 to TRBJ2-6; D is undetermined. CDR1 and CDR2 from the germline V gene are MDHEN and SYDVKM. Deletions cut 3 bases from V and 3 bases from J, with 6 bases between. CDR3 length: 14 amino acids.

This chain joins TRBV28 and TRBJ2-5, with 8 nucleotides matching TRBD2. CDR1 and CDR2 from the germline V gene are MDHEN and SYDVKM. V shed 2 bases and J 5 bases; nucleotides not matched to a gene: 7. The CDR3 totals 15 residues. The CDR3 DNA sequence: TGTGCCAGCAGTTTACCAGCGGGAGTCGCCGAGACCCAGTACTTC. It encodes CASSLPAGVAETQYF. Together with reference TRBV28 and TRBJ2-5, the CDR3 gives the full variable domain: DVKVTQSSRYLVKRTGEKVFLECVQDMDHENMFWYRQDPGLGLRLIYFSYDVKMKEKGDIPEGYSVSREKKERFSLILESASTNQTSMYLCASSLPAGVAETQYFGPGTRLLVL.

J is TRBJ1-3 and V is TRBV5-1; TRBD1 is a possible D gene (5 bases). The V gene's germline CDR1 is SGHRS and CDR2 YFSETQ. The V end lost 0 bases, the J end lost 3 bases, and 13 bases lay between the germline ends. The CDR3 covers 16 residues. The CDR3 loop reads CASSLAGGSYGNTIYF. In DNA form, the CDR3 reads TGCGCCAGCAGCTTGGCCGGGGGGTCGTATGGAAACACCATATATTTT.

The chain links TRBV28 to TRBJ2-7; D is unresolved. This CDR3 has 12 residues. Looked up from germline, CDR1 is MDHEN and CDR2 is SYDVKM. Deletions cut 6 bases from V and 5 bases from J, with 11 bases between. DNA for the CDR3: TGTGCCAGCAGCACGCCAGGCCACGAGCAGTACTTC. Translating gives CASSTPGHEQYF.

For the CDR3, the DNA is TGTGCCAGCAGCGTCGGACTCGGCCCGAGGAATGAGCAGTTCTTC. Protein: CASSVGLGPRNEQFF. The rearrangement uses TRBV7-9 and TRBJ2-1; possible D gene TRBD2, 5 bases. The V gene lost 5 bases and the J gene lost 7 bases, with 18 bases spanning the gap. Germline assignment: CDR1 SEHNR and CDR2 FQNEAQ (reference sequence). The CDR3 loop spans 15 amino acids.

The rearrangement uses TRBV5-6 and TRBJ1-6, with D unclear. Germline V lookup: CDR1 SGHDT, CDR2 YYEEEE. This CDR3 is 16 amino acids long. Trimming took off 0 bases at V and 0 bases at J, with 7 bases between the two ends. The CDR3 here is CASSLGPDSYNSPLHF. In DNA, the CDR3 is TGTGCCAGCAGCTTGGGTCCTGACTCCTATAATTCACCCCTCCACTTT.

The V gene is TRBV27, the J gene TRBJ1-2, with D hard to call. CDR1 and CDR2 (germline): MNHEY, SMNVEV (reference sequence). CDR3 length: 13 residues. V dropped 2 bases and J dropped 4 bases, with 8 bases sitting between them. The CDR3 DNA sequence: TGTGCCAGCAGTTTAGTAGGCTCCTATGGCTACACCTTC. It translates to CASSLVGSYGYTF.